What follows are 4 T cell receptor beta chains derived from one specimen sequenced in a study of shared clonotypes between healthy human individuals. Naivety among CD8 cells was defined by CD45RO negativity and positive CCR7 selection, thereby excluding terminally differentiated effector memory CD45RA+ cells. Measured with immunoSEQ multiplex PCR; TCRdb has only the in-frame clones, and not every one. The sample shows roughly 2.1 million clones, 85% to 95% of them seen only once. The sequencing input was naive CD8+ T cells from PBMCs. Receptor source: a man in his late teens or twenties in good health. Some clones in this sample may be carry-over from other donors' samples.

This chain joins TRBV28 and TRBJ2-1; maybe TRBD1 (6 bases). Germline V lookup: CDR1 MDHEN, CDR2 SYDVKM. V was clipped by 2 bases and J by 7 bases, with 9 bases between them. This CDR3 has 13 amino acids. The CDR3 is CASSLTGWNEQFF. CDR3 nucleotides: TGTGCCAGCAGTTTAACAGGGTGGAATGAGCAGTTCTTC.

The genes are TRBV29-1 and TRBJ2-7, with TRBD2 matching over 12 bases. The V gene's germline CDR1 is SQVTM and CDR2 ANQGSEA. This CDR3 has 15 residues. J gave up 5 bases and V 5 bases, and 10 bases lay outside the gene matches. The CDR3 DNA sequence: TGCAGCGTTAATATGGGACTAGCGGGCACCCACGAGCAGTACTTC. Translated: CSVNMGLAGTHEQYF.

This chain links TRBV19 with TRBJ2-7, with D unresolved. Per germline, CDR1 LNHDA and CDR2 SQIVND (reference sequence). Trimming shortened V by 0 bases and J by 5 bases, and 5 bases separated the two germline ends. The CDR3 covers 12 residues. The CDR3 spells CASSIDGHEQYF. Here the CDR3 DNA reads TGTGCCAGTAGTATAGACGGGCACGAGCAGTACTTC.

The rearrangement joins TRBV11-2 to TRBJ2-3; 9 bases line up with TRBD1. Germline CDR1 and CDR2: SGHAT and FQNNGV. The CDR3 runs 14 residues. Losses at the gene ends were 4 bases for V and 4 bases for J; bases not matched to a gene: 3. CDR3 loop: CASSSRQGADTQYF. CDR3 nucleotide sequence: TGTGCCAGCAGCTCGCGACAGGGGGCAGATACGCAGTATTTT.